The 30 T cell receptor beta chains in this list originate from one sample, sequenced in a study of cytomegalovirus exposure and HLA in healthy donors. 60 Vbeta and 13 Jbeta primers were used in PCR. Here immunoSEQ multiplex PCR was the method, and the copy in TCRdb shows in-frame clones only, minus some. The sample lists 150,000 to 200,000 clones, 82% occurring once. The specimen sequenced was PBMCs. These TCRs come from a girl aged 2-10 years in good health and CMV-seropositive.

The J gene is TRBJ2-5, the V gene TRBV28, with 7 bases aligning to TRBD2. The V and J ends lost 3 bases and 11 bases, in that order; junction bases with no gene match: 15. Germline values: CDR1 MDHEN, CDR2 SYDVKM. The CDR3 is 15 residues long. In DNA form, the CDR3 reads TGTGCCAGCAGTTTCGGAGGGAGGGAAATAAGGGAACAGTACTTC. It codes for CASSFGGREIREQYF.

V gene TRBV15 combines with J gene TRBJ2-5; D might be TRBD2 (6 bases). Trimming left V 1 base short and J 3 bases short, with 21 bases between. Germline values: CDR1 LNHNV, CDR2 YYDKDF (reference sequence). This CDR3 comprises 18 residues. The CDR3 protein is CATSRVSEREQGKETQYF. Here the CDR3 DNA reads TGTGCCACCAGCAGAGTTTCAGAACGGGAGCAAGGGAAAGAGACCCAGTACTTC.

The chain links TRBV28 to TRBJ1-4; a possible D gene is TRBD1 (5 bases). Trimming pared 3 bases from V and 5 bases from J, leaving 25 bases between. CDR3 size: 19 residues. Germline V CDR1 and CDR2: MDHEN, SYDVKM. CDR3 residues: CASSLGFTDIHRPNEKLFF. The CDR3 DNA follows: TGTGCCAGCAGTTTGGGATTCACTGACATCCACAGGCCGAATGAAAAACTGTTTTTT.

The chain couples TRBV30 to TRBJ2-3; 9 nucleotides agree with TRBD2. Per the germline V gene, CDR1 is GTSNPN and CDR2 is SVGIG (reference sequence). V lost 0 bases, J lost 6 bases, and 4 bases stayed unmatched. This CDR3 has 14 residues. The chain's CDR3 is CAWSVGLATDTQYF. Written as DNA, the CDR3 is TGTGCCTGGAGTGTAGGACTAGCGACCGATACGCAGTATTTT.

The V and J genes are TRBV28 and TRBJ2-3; 11 positions agree with TRBD2. The germline V gene has CDR1 MDHEN and CDR2 SYDVKM. The CDR3 has 14 amino acids. V gave up 9 bases and J gave up 2 bases; unmatched junction bases: 4. Written as DNA, the CDR3 is TGTGCCAGAGGGACTAGCGGCCACACAGATACGCAGTATTTT. Translated, it gives CARGTSGHTDTQYF.

The V and J genes are TRBV30 and TRBJ1-5; D not certain. V was trimmed by 2 bases and J by 3 bases, leaving 8 bases between them. This CDR3 spans 13 amino acids. Germline V gives CDR1 GTSNPN, CDR2 SVGIG (reference sequence). CDR3 region: CAWSSGYNQPQHF. In DNA form, the CDR3 reads TGTGCCTGGAGTTCCGGTTACAATCAGCCCCAGCATTTT.

The chain joins TRBV2 to TRBJ2-7, with 9 bases that match TRBD1. V trimming: 11 bases; J trimming: 6 bases; junction bases outside the gene matches: 11. Germline-derived CDR1 and CDR2 are SNHLY and FYNNEI. The CDR3 extends over 13 amino acids. CDR3 amino acids: CAGSKQGASEQYF. The CDR3 region has the DNA TGTGCCGGATCAAAACAGGGGGCGAGCGAGCAGTACTTC.

The chain joins TRBV5-4 to TRBJ1-3; D may be TRBD1 (6 bases). The V gene's germline CDR1 is SGHNT and CDR2 YYREEE (reference sequence). V dropped 2 bases and J dropped 0 bases, with 9 bases sitting between them. The CDR3 is made up of 15 amino acids. The CDR3 nucleotides are TGTGCCAGCAGCTTCACAGGGAACTCTGGAAACACCATATATTTT. Amino acids: CASSFTGNSGNTIYF. The whole variable domain, filled in from reference TRBV5-4 and TRBJ1-3, reads ETGVTQSPTHLIKTRGQQVTLRCSSQSGHNTVSWYQQALGQGPQFIFQYYREEENGRGNFPPRFSGLQFPNYSSELNVNALELDDSALYLCASSFTGNSGNTIYFGEGSWLTVV.

The chain has TRBV18 and TRBJ2-3; D remains ambiguous. V lost 3 bases to trimming and J lost 2 bases, with 18 bases between them. The CDR3 loop spans 17 amino acids. From germline, CDR1 is KGHSH and CDR2 LQKENI. The CDR3 coding sequence is TGTGCCAGCTCACCTTGGCCAGAGCCGACAACCACAGATACGCAGTATTTT. This encodes CASSPWPEPTTTDTQYF.

The chain carries TRBV4-1 and TRBJ2-7; TRBD1 is a possible D gene (5 bases). The CDR3 has 14 residues. The V gene's germline CDR1 is MGHRA and CDR2 YSYEKL. Trimming removed 1 base at V and 4 bases at J, with 11 bases between. In nucleotides, the CDR3 is TGCGCCAGCAGCCAAGGGTCACAGGCGTACGAGCAGTACTTC. This sequence encodes CASSQGSQAYEQYF.

This chain links TRBV5-4 with TRBJ2-2, with D possibly being TRBD2 (6 bases). Per germline, CDR1 SGHNT and CDR2 YYREEE (reference sequence). This CDR3 contains 14 residues. The V end was cut by 4 bases, the J end by 2 bases, with 9 bases between. CDR3 residues: CASSPTSNTGELFF. For the CDR3, the DNA is TGTGCCAGCAGCCCGACTAGTAACACCGGGGAGCTGTTTTTT.

This clone was observed once. CDR3 residues: CASRQGTQSADTQYF. The CDR3 nucleotides read TGTGCCAGCAGGCAGGGGACCCAGAGCGCAGATACGCAGTATTTT. This chain links TRBV7-6 with TRBJ2-3; D may be TRBD1 (6 bases). V was shortened by 6 bases and J by 4 bases, with 17 bases between the two germline ends. CDR3 length: 15 amino acids. Germline V CDR1 and CDR2: SGHVS, FNYEAQ.

This clone came up once. This sequence joins TRBV28 and TRBJ1-5; the match to TRBD1 covers 8 bases. The CDR3 contains 12 residues. J gave up 5 bases and V 10 bases, and 4 bases lay outside the gene matches. CDR1 is MDHEN, CDR2 SYDVKM, per germline. CDR3 nucleotide sequence: TGTGCCACCACAGGGGGGGATCAGCCCCAGCATTTT. Its translation is CATTGGDQPQHF.

The rearrangement uses TRBV6-1 and TRBJ1-4; TRBD1 is a possible D gene (6 bases). Germline-derived CDR1 and CDR2 are MNHNS and SASEGT. Trimming removed 7 bases at V and 0 bases at J, with 9 bases between. The CDR3 consists of 14 residues. CDR3 amino acids: CASIRGPTNEKLFF. Written as DNA, the CDR3 is TGTGCCAGCATCAGGGGACCAACTAATGAAAAACTGTTTTTT.

This chain links TRBV28 with TRBJ1-2; 8 bases are shared with TRBD1. The CDR3 runs 17 residues. J gave up 4 bases and V 6 bases, and 16 bases lay outside the gene matches. Germline V gene data show CDR1 as MDHEN and CDR2 as SYDVKM. CDR3 residues: CASSAIPEQGGGYGYTF. The CDR3 DNA reads TGTGCCAGCAGCGCGATACCCGAACAGGGGGGCGGCTATGGCTACACCTTC.

The chain couples TRBV4-2 to TRBJ2-2; D unclear. CDR3 length: 14 residues. CDR1 LGHNA and CDR2 YNFKEQ come from the germline V gene. V was clipped by 2 bases and J by 6 bases, with 10 bases between them. CDR3 bases: TGTGCCAGCAGCCAAATTCCCCTCTCCGGGGAGCTGTTTTTT. Translating it yields CASSQIPLSGELFF.

The chain is built from TRBV7-8 and TRBJ1-5, with D perhaps matching TRBD1 (6 bases). Germline V gene lookup returns CDR1 SGHVS and CDR2 FQNEAQ. CDR3 length equals 15 residues. Trimming took off 7 bases at V and 1 base at J, with 14 bases between the two ends. Here the CDR3 DNA reads TGTGCCAGCAACTCGCCGGGACAAAGCAATCAGCCCCAGCATTTT. Its protein is CASNSPGQSNQPQHF.

The chain employs TRBV9 and TRBJ2-3; the match to TRBD2 covers 11 bases. V shed 4 bases and J 8 bases; nucleotides not matched to a gene: 9. The CDR3 covers 15 residues. Germline V gives CDR1 SGDLS, CDR2 YYNGEE. CDR3 protein: CASSISGGGQGTQYF. CDR3 coding DNA: TGTGCCAGCAGCATTAGCGGGGGGGGCCAGGGTACGCAGTATTTT. Full variable domain (rest looked up from reference TRBV9 and TRBJ2-3): DSGVTQTPKHLITATGQRVTLRCSPRSGDLSVYWYQQSLDQGLQFLIQYYNGEERAKGNILERFSAQQFPDLHSELNLSSLELGDSALYFCASSISGGGQGTQYFGPGTRLTVL.

J is TRBJ2-1 and V is TRBV5-1; 11 positions match TRBD2. The CDR3 consists of 16 residues. Germline values: CDR1 SGHRS, CDR2 YFSETQ. Trimming cost V 4 bases and J 6 bases; bases outside gene matches: 9. The CDR3 DNA reads TGCGCCAGCAGCGCCTCGACCGGGACTAGCGGCAATGAGCAGTTCTTC. It codes for CASSASTGTSGNEQFF.

This chain uses TRBV11-2 with TRBJ2-5, with TRBD2 identical over 7 bases. The trim removed 5 bases at V and 4 bases at J, leaving 13 bases unmatched. Germline values: CDR1 SGHAT, CDR2 FQNNGV. The CDR3 length is 16 residues. The CDR3 sequence: CASSPLAGGPPETQYF. The CDR3 bases are TGTGCCAGCAGCCCCTTAGCGGGTGGGCCCCCAGAGACCCAGTACTTC.

The chain uses TRBV4-1 and TRBJ1-1; possible D gene TRBD1, 5 bases. Trimming took off 4 bases at V and 8 bases at J, with 11 bases between the two ends. Germline assignment: CDR1 MGHRA and CDR2 YSYEKL. The CDR3 loop spans 12 amino acids. The CDR3 spells CASSPRGREAFF. CDR3 sequence (DNA): TGCGCCAGCAGCCCGCGGGGCAGGGAAGCTTTCTTT.

V usage is TRBV29-1 and J usage is TRBJ2-6; TRBD2 matches 8 bases. The V segment lost 4 bases and the J segment 4 bases; nucleotides outside the gene matches: 9. CDR1 and CDR2 (germline): SQVTM, ANQGSEA. The CDR3 has 16 amino acids. In DNA, the CDR3 is TGCAGCGTTGTAATCGGGAGGGCCCCAGGGGCCAACGTCCTGACTTTC. Its translation is CSVVIGRAPGANVLTF.

The chain links TRBV7-2 to TRBJ1-1; 9 bases map to TRBD1. Germline V gives CDR1 SGHTA, CDR2 FQGNSA. The CDR3 is 15 residues long. The ends lost 1 base at V and 2 bases at J; junction bases unmatched: 2. CDR3 in DNA: TGTGCCAGCAGCTTAGACAGGGGGCGAAACACTGAAGCTTTCTTT. Protein: CASSLDRGRNTEAFF.

Notes on this clone: At one end the junction does not follow the germline gene, possibly because of a read error. This chain links TRBV7-7 with TRBJ2-7; a weak D match, TRBD2 (5 bases). CDR1 and CDR2 from the germline V gene are SSHAT and FNYEAQ (reference sequence). This CDR3 is 12 amino acids long. Here the CDR3 reads CASSSEGSEQYF. The CDR3 DNA sequence: TGTGCTAGCAGCTCCGAGGGTTCCGAGCAGTACTTC.

The chain uses TRBV4-1 and TRBJ2-2; D gene ambiguous. From germline, CDR1 is MGHRA and CDR2 YSYEKL. The CDR3 is made up of 15 amino acids. V gave up 1 base and J gave up 8 bases, with 14 bases separating them. CDR3 protein: CASSQVVRLAGELFF. DNA for the CDR3: TGCGCCAGCAGCCAAGTAGTCAGGTTGGCAGGGGAGCTGTTTTTT.

This chain joins TRBV4-1 and TRBJ2-3; D uncertain. The V end was cut by 0 bases, the J end by 1 base, with 11 bases between. There are 16 residues in the CDR3. CDR1 is MGHRA and CDR2 is YSYEKL in the germline V gene. This chain's CDR3 is CASSQEAVRRTDTQYF. For the CDR3, the DNA is TGCGCCAGCAGCCAAGAGGCGGTACGACGCACAGATACGCAGTATTTT.

This clone appeared a few times. V is TRBV4-1 and J is TRBJ2-7; the D gene is possibly TRBD1 (6 bases). Germline loops: CDR1 MGHRA, CDR2 YSYEKL. The CDR3 spans 16 residues. V shed 3 bases and J shed 4 bases, with 19 bases lying between them. The CDR3 DNA reads TGCGCCAGCAGCCACGTTGCAGTCCTCCAGGGGTACGAGCAGTACTTC. Translating gives CASSHVAVLQGYEQYF.

The rearrangement links TRBV27 to TRBJ2-7, with a weak D call TRBD2 (6 bases). The V end was cut by 6 bases, the J end by 1 base, with 10 bases between. CDR3 length: 13 amino acids. Germline CDR1 reads MNHEY; CDR2 reads SMNVEV (reference sequence). CDR3 region: CASSPGRSYEQYF. As DNA, the CDR3 is TGTGCCAGCAGCCCAGGGAGGTCCTACGAGCAGTACTTC.

V and J are TRBV7-8 and TRBJ1-1; 8 bases agree with TRBD1. The V and J ends lost 1 base and 0 bases, in that order; junction bases with no gene match: 10. In germline, CDR1 is SGHVS, CDR2 FQNEAQ. This CDR3 region has 18 residues. The CDR3 sequence is CASSLEAGGVWMNTEAFF. In DNA, the CDR3 is TGTGCCAGCAGCTTAGAGGCAGGGGGCGTTTGGATGAACACTGAAGCTTTCTTT.

By sample fraction, this clone is medium-sized (0.01 to 0.1%). The chain joins TRBV6-5 to TRBJ2-6, with D hard to call. CDR3 length: 15 residues. Trimming shortened V by 5 bases and J by 4 bases, and 12 bases separated the two germline ends. Germline V gene lookup returns CDR1 MNHEY and CDR2 SVGAGI. CDR3 in amino acids: CASSQQTTGANVLTF. The CDR3 nucleotides read TGTGCCAGCAGTCAACAGACAACCGGGGCCAACGTCCTGACTTTC.